This T cell receptor (beta chain) was recorded in a study of T cells in Graves' hyperthyroidism and ophthalmopathy. About the research overall: Sampling of peripheral blood happened at initial diagnosis, prior to any treatment.

Trimming removed 5 bases at V and 3 bases at J, with 11 bases between. Germline V gene lookup returns CDR1 MNHNS and CDR2 SASEGT. This CDR3 contains 13 residues. Progressors' blood was drawn at hyperthyroidism diagnosis, before ophthalmopathy symptoms. Study-wide results and caveats: The model identified upcoming ophthalmopathy a median around 6 months ahead of onset.

The sample holds many counts of this clonotype. Its antigen is undetermined. From RNA transcripts, TCR beta CDR3 regions were amplified. An initial round of RT-PCR targeting the TCR CDR3 relied on the HTBI primer set. MiXCR was run by TCRdb on the multiplex PCR reads, yielding one entry per CDR3 protein. The sample includes about 290,000 distinct CDR3 sequences, roughly 13% of them seen just once. This chain uses TRBV6-1 with TRBJ2-7; D assignment may be TRBD1 or TRBD2 (5 bases each). The specimen was blood. The sequence was collected from a woman in her thirties with Graves' hyperthyroidism that later progressed to Graves' ophthalmopathy. This chain's CDR3 is CASSRDGIYEQYF. The CDR3 coding sequence is TGTGCCAGCAGTAGGGACGGAATCTACGAGCAGTACTTC.